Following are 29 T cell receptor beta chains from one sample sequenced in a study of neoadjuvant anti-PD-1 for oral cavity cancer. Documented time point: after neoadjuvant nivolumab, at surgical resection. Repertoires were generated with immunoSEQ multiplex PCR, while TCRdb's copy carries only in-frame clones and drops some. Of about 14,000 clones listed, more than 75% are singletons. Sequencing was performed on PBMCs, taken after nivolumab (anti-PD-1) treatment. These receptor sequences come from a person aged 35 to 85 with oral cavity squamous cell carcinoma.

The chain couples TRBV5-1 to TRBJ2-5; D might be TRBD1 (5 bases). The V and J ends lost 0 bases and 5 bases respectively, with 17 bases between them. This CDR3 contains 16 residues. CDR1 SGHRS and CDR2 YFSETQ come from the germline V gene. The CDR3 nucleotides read TGCGCCAGCAGCTTGGGACGGCAGGGTAGTTGGGAGACCCAGTACTTC. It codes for CASSLGRQGSWETQYF.

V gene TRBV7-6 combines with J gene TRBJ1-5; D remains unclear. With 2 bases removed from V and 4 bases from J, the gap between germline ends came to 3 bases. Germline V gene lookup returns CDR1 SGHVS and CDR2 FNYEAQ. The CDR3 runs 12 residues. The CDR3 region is CASSLPNQPQHF. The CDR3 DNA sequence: TGTGCCAGCAGCTTACCGAATCAGCCCCAGCATTTT.

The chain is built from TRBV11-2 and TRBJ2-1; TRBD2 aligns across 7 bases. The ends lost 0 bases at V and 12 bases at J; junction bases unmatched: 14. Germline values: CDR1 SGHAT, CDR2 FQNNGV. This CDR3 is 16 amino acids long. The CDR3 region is CASSLDLRASGGSQFF. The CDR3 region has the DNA TGTGCCAGCAGCTTAGATCTACGGGCTAGCGGAGGCTCGCAGTTCTTC. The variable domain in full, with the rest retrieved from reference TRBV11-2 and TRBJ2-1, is EAGVAQSPRYKIIEKRQSVAFWCNPISGHATLYWYQQILGQGPKLLIQFQNNGVVDDSQLPKDRFSAERLKGVDSTLKIQPAKLEDSAVYLCASSLDLRASGGSQFFGPGTRLTVL.

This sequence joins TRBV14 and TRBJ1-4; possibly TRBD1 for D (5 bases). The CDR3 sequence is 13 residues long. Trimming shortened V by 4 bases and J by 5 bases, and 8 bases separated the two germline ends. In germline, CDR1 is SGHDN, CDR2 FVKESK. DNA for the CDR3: TGTGCCAGCAGCCGGGGGTCCAATGAAAAACTGTTTTTT. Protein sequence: CASSRGSNEKLFF.

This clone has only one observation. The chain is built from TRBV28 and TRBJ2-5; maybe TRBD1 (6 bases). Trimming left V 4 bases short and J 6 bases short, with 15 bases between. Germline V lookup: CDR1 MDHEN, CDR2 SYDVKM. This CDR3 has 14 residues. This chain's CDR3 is CASSSPTGWKTQYF. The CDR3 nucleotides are TGTGCCAGCAGTTCCCCTACAGGGTGGAAGACCCAGTACTTC.

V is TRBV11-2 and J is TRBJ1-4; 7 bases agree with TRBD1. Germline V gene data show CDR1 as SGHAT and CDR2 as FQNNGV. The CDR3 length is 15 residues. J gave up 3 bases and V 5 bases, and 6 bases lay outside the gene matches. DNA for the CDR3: TGTGCCAGCAGCGTTTCCGGGACAGCTAATGAAAAACTGTTTTTT. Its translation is CASSVSGTANEKLFF.

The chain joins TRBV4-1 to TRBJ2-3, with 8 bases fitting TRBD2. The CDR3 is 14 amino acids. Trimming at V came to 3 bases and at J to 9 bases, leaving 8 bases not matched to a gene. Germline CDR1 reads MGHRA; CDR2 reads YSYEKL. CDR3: CASSQRNSGGTQYF. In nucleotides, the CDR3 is TGCGCCAGCAGCCAGAGGAATTCGGGGGGGACGCAGTATTTT.

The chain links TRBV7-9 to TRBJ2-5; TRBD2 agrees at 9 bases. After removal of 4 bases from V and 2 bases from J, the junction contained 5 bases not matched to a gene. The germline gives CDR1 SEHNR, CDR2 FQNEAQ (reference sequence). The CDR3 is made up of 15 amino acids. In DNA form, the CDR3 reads TGTGCCAGCAGCTATAAAGCGGGGGGACAAGAGACCCAGTACTTC. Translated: CASSYKAGGQETQYF.

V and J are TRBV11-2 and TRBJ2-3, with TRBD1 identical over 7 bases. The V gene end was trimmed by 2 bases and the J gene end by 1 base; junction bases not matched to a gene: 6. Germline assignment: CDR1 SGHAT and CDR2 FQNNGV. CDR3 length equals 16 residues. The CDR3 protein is CASSLNRGVGTDTQYF. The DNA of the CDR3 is TGTGCCAGCAGCTTAAACAGGGGAGTGGGCACAGATACGCAGTATTTT.

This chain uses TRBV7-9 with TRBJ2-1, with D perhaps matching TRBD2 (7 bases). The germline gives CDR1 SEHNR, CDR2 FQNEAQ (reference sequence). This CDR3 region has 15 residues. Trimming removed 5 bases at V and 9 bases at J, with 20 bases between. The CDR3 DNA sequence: TGTGCCAGCAGCCCTAGGGGGATCGGGGAGGGTGAGCAGTTCTTC. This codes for CASSPRGIGEGEQFF.

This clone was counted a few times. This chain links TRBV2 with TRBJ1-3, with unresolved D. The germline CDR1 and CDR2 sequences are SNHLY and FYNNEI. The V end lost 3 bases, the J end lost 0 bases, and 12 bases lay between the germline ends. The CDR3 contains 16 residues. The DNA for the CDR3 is TGTGCCAGCAGTGAGGGCTTGGGAAACTCTGGAAACACCATATATTTT. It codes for CASSEGLGNSGNTIYF.

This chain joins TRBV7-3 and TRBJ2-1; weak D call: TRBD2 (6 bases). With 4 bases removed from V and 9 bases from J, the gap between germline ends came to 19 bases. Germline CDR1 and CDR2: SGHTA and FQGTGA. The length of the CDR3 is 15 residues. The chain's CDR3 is CASSSPGTPPREQFF. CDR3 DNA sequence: TGTGCCAGCAGCTCCCCCGGGACTCCCCCCCGTGAGCAGTTCTTC.

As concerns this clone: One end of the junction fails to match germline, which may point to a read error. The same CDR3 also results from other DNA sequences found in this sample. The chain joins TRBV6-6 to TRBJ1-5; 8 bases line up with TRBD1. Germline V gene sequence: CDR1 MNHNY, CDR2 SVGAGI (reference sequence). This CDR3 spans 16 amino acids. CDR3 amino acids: CASSYAPGGQRQPQHF. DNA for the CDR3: TGCGCCAGCAGTTACGCACCAGGGGGCCAGAGACAGCCCCAGCATTTT.

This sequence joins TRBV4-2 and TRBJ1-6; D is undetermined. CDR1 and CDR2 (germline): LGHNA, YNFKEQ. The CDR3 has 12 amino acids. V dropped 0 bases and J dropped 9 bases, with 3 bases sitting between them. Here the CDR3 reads CASSQEVSPLHF. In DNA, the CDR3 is TGTGCCAGCAGCCAAGAGGTTTCACCCCTCCACTTT.

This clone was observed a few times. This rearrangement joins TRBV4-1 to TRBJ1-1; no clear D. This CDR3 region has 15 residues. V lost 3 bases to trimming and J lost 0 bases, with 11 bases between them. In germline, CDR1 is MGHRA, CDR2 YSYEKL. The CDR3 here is CASSHLRTVNTEAFF. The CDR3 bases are TGCGCCAGCAGCCACCTCCGTACAGTGAACACTGAAGCTTTCTTT.

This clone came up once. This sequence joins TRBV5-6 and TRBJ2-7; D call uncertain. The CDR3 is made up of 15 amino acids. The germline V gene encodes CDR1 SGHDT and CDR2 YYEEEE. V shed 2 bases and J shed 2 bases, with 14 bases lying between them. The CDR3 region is CASSFPGYGTYEQYF. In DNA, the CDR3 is TGTGCCAGCAGCTTTCCCGGGTATGGGACCTACGAGCAGTACTTC.

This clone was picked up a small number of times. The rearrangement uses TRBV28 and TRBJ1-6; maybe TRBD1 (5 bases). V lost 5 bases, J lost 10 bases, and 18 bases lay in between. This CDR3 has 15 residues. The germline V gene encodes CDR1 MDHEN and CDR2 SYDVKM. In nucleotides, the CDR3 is TGTGCCAGCAGTCCCCCGGGACGCAGTGTATCACCCCTCCACTTT. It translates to CASSPPGRSVSPLHF. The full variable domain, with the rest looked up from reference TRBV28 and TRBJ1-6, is DVKVTQSSRYLVKRTGEKVFLECVQDMDHENMFWYRQDPGLGLRLIYFSYDVKMKEKGDIPEGYSVSREKKERFSLILESASTNQTSMYLCASSPPGRSVSPLHFGNGTRLTVT.

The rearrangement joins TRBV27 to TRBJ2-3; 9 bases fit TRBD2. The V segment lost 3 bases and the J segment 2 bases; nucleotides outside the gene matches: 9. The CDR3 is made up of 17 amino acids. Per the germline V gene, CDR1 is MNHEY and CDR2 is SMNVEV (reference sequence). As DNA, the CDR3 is TGTGCCAGCAGTTTGTACGCCGGGACTAGCATCACAGATACGCAGTATTTT. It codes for CASSLYAGTSITDTQYF.

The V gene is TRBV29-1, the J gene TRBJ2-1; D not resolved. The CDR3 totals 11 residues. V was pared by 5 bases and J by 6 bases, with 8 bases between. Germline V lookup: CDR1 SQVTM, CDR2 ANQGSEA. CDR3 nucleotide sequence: TGCAGCGTTTTCAACCTCAATGAGCAGTTCTTC. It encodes CSVFNLNEQFF.

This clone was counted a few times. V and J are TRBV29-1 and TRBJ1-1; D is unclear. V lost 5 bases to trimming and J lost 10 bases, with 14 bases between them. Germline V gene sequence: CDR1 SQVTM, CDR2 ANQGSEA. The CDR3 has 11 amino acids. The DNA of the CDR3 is TGCAGCGTTAGCATGGGTTTAGTAGCTTTCTTT. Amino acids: CSVSMGLVAFF.

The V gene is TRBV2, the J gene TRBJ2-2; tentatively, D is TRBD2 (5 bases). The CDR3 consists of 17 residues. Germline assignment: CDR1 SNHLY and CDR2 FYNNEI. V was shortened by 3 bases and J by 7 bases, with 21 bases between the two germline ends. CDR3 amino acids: CASSEILSPARDGELFF. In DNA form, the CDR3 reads TGTGCCAGCAGTGAGATTTTAAGCCCAGCCCGGGACGGGGAGCTGTTTTTT.

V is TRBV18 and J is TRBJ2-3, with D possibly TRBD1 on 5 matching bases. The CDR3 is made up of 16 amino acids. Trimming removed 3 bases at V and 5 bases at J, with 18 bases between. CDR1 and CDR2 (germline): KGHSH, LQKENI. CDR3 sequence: CASSPIGDLRGDTQYF. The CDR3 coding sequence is TGTGCCAGCTCACCGATAGGAGACCTAAGGGGAGATACGCAGTATTTT.

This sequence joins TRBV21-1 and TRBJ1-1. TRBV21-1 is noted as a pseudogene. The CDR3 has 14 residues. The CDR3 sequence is CASFPGLLNTEAFF. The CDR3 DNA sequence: TGTGCCAGCTTTCCGGGACTCCTGAACACTGAAGCTTTCTTT.

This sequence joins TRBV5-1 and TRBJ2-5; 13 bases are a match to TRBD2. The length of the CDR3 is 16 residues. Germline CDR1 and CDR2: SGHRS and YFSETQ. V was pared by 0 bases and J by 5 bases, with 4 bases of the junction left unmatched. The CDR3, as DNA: TGCGCCAGCAGCTTGGGACTAGCGGGGGGTTGGGAGACCCAGTACTTC. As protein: CASSLGLAGGWETQYF.

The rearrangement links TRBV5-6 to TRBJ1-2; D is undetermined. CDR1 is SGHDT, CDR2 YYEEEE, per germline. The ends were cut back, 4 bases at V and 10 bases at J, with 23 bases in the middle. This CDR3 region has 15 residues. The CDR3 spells CASSPRNGQSGVYTF. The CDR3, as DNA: TGTGCCAGCAGCCCCAGGAATGGGCAGAGCGGGGTCTACACCTTC.

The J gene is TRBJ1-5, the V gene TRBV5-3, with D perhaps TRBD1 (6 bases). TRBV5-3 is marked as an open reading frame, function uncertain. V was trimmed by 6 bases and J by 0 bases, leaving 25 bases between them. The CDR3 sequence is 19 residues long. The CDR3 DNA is TGTGCCAGAACCCCGTTTTGTAGTGGGGGCGAAGTTAGCAATCAGCCCCAGCATTTT. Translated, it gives CARTPFCSGGEVSNQPQHF.

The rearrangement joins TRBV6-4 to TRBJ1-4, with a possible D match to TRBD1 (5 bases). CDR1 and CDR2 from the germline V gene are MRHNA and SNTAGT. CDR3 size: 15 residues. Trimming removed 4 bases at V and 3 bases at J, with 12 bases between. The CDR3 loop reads CASSGPRASNEKLFF. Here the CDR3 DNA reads TGTGCCAGCAGTGGCCCCAGGGCCTCTAATGAAAAACTGTTTTTT.

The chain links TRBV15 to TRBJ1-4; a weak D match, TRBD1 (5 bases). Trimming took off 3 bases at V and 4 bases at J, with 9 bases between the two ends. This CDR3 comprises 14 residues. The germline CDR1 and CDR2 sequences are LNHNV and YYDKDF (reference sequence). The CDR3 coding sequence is TGTGCCACCAGCAGGGGGCAGGGTAATGAAAAACTGTTTTTT. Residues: CATSRGQGNEKLFF.

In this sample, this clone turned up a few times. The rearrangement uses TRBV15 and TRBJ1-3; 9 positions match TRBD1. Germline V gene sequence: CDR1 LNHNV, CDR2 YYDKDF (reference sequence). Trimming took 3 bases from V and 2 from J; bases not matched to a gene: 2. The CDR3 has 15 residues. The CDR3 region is CATSRDRGAGNTIYF. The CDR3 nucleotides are TGTGCCACCAGCAGGGACAGGGGAGCTGGAAACACCATATATTTT.